This T cell receptor (beta chain) was identified in a study of blood T cell repertoires in COVID-19. Only in-frame clones appear in the TCRdb table, and some are missing; sequencing was by immunoSEQ multiplex PCR. The sample lists some 80,000 clones, 86% occurring once. V was pared by 4 bases and J by 5 bases, with 30 bases between. The CDR3 loop spans 19 amino acids. Per the germline V gene, CDR1 is SGHNT and CDR2 is YYREEE (reference sequence). This clone has a handful of counts. Sequencing was carried out using peripheral blood. This clonotype was sampled from a human donor in a cohort sampled during active COVID-19. The V call is TRBV5-4, the J call TRBJ1-2; no clear D gene. CDR3 residues: CASSQRAWNSFLTRYGYTF. For the CDR3, the DNA is TGTGCCAGCAGCCAGAGGGCGTGGAACAGCTTCTTGACCCGTTATGGCTACACCTTC.